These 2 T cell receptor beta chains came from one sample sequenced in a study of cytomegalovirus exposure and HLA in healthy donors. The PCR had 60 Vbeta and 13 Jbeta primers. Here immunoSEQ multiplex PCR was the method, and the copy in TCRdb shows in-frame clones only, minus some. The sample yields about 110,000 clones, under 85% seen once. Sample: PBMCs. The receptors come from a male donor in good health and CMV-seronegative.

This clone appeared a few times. The CDR3 protein is CASSQEVRGSAEQYF. In DNA form, the CDR3 reads TGTGCCAGCAGCCAAGAAGTCAGGGGATCGGCCGAGCAGTACTTC. This chain connects TRBV4-2 to TRBJ2-7; TRBD1 is a possible D gene (6 bases). V dropped 0 bases and J dropped 6 bases, with 15 bases sitting between them. The CDR3 sequence is 15 residues long. CDR1 is LGHNA, CDR2 YNFKEQ, per germline.

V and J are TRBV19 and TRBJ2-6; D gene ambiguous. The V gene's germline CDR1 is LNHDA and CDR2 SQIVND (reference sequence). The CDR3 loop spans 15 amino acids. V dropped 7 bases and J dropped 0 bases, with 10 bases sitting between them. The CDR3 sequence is CASNLRSSGANVLTF. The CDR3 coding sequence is TGTGCCAGTAATCTTCGCAGCTCTGGGGCCAACGTCCTGACTTTC. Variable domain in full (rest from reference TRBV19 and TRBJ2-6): DGGITQSPKYLFRKEGQNVTLSCEQNLNHDAMYWYRQDPGQGLRLIYYSQIVNDFQKGDIAEGYSVSREKKESFPLTVTSAQKNPTAFYLCASNLRSSGANVLTFGAGSRLTVL.